This TCR beta chain was sequenced for a study of OX40 agonist ivuxolimab in advanced cancers. TCRdb's copy holds only in-frame clones and misses some; the assay was immunoSEQ multiplex PCR. The table has around 100,000 clones, roughly 89% seen once. This clonotype was sampled from an adult with an advanced solid tumor such as melanoma, head and neck, liver or kidney cancer. The sequenced sample was CD4+ or CD8+ T cells sorted from blood, obtained in a trial of the OX40 agonist ivuxolimab.

The CDR3 nucleotides read TGTGCCAGCAGCTTACCTAGCGGGAGCTACGAGCAGTACTTC. It yields the protein CASSLPSGSYEQYF. The chain combines TRBV11-2 with TRBJ2-7; 10 bases are shared with TRBD2. Germline values: CDR1 SGHAT, CDR2 FQNNGV. Trimming removed 2 bases from V and 3 bases from J; junction bases left unmatched: 1. The CDR3 contains 14 residues.